This T cell receptor (beta chain) appears in the sequencing data of a study of blood T cell repertoires in COVID-19. On the study more broadly: Samples of COVID-19 (acute and convalescent) were obtained from the United States, Italy and Spain.

Sequencing was performed with immunoSEQ multiplex PCR; in TCRdb, only in-frame clones are kept and a portion is missing. The table lists 330,000 or so clones, about 92% of them singletons, with 3% to 4% in the top ten. In this sample, this clone turned up a few times. V was clipped by 2 bases and J by 5 bases; unmatched bases: 8. CDR3 size: 15 residues. Germline values: CDR1 SNHLY, CDR2 FYNNEI. The TCR originated in a woman in her fifties or sixties with COVID-19, enrolled during active disease. Material: peripheral blood. This chain links TRBV2 with TRBJ1-2, with TRBD1 matching over 7 bases. The CDR3: CASSELGDSGYGYTF. The CDR3 DNA follows: TGTGCCAGCAGTGAACTGGGGGACAGCGGTTATGGCTACACCTTC.